This TCR beta chain was captured by sequencing in a study of T cell responses to AZD1222 COVID-19 vaccine. Some clones are missing from TCRdb's copy, which holds only in-frame ones; the method was immunoSEQ multiplex PCR. The sample holds about 110,000 clones, 88% seen once. The trim removed 2 bases at V and 5 bases at J, leaving 1 base unmatched. The germline CDR1 and CDR2 sequences are MNHEY and SVGAGI. The CDR3 runs to 13 residues. Material: peripheral blood, obtained 28 days after the second AZD1222 dose. The V gene is TRBV6-5, the J gene TRBJ1-2, with 8 bases aligning to TRBD1. This TCR derives from an adult who received the AZD1222 COVID-19 vaccine. CDR3 region: CASSYDRGYGYTF. The CDR3 coding sequence is TGTGCCAGCAGTTACGACAGGGGTTATGGCTACACCTTC.